Listed here are 4 T cell receptor gamma chains from one sample, sequenced in a study of gamma-delta T cells after stem cell transplantation. TCRdb processed the RT-PCR reads again with the CATT caller. The sample records about 540 gamma-chain clones, 18% being singletons. Sequenced material: gamma-delta T cells. These receptors were obtained from a human donor. It is not recorded whose cells these are; they may come from a transplant donor.

This clone rates as large. V usage is TRGV2 and J usage is TRGJP2. TCRdb lists no J gene, so it was determined here by aligning the DNA to germline. The CDR3 runs 14 residues. The germline V gene encodes CDR1 EGSNGY and CDR2 YDSYNSKV. Unmatched junction bases numbered 4, after V lost 2 bases and J lost 4 bases. The CDR3 DNA reads as TGTGCCACCTGGGACGAAGATAGTGATTGGATCAAGACGTTT. It yields the protein CATWDEDSDWIKTF.

This clone was detected a few times. The genes are TRGV2 and TRGJP1. The J gene is absent in TCRdb and was assigned here via DNA matching to germline. This CDR3 region has 13 residues. Germline trimming cut 3 bases from V and 5 bases from J; bases unmatched to any gene: 3. Germline assignment: CDR1 EGSNGY and CDR2 YDSYNSKV. CDR3: CATWDLTGWFKIF. The CDR3 DNA is TGTGCCACCTGGGACTTGACTGGTTGGTTCAAGATATTT.

This clone appeared a few times. V is TRGV2 and J is TRGJ1 or TRGJ2. In the absence of a J gene in TCRdb, the DNA was matched to germline to assign it here. The J segment lost 4 bases and the V segment lost 0 bases, leaving 6 bases of the junction unmatched. Germline V gene lookup returns CDR1 EGSNGY and CDR2 YDSYNSKV. CDR3 length equals 14 residues. The CDR3 DNA reads TGTGCCACCTGGGACGGGCTATGCTATTATAAGAAACTCTTT. Translation gives CATWDGLCYYKKLF.

This clone is deemed large. The rearrangement links TRGV8 to TRGJP1. TCRdb records no J gene; here it was assigned by comparing the DNA to germline. Germline trimming cut 0 bases from V and 9 bases from J; bases unmatched to any gene: 4. This CDR3 is 13 amino acids long. Germline V lookup: CDR1 VENAVY, CDR2 YDSYNSRV. The CDR3 DNA reads TGTGCCACCTGGGATAGGCCGAGTTGGTTCAAGATATTT. Translated: CATWDRPSWFKIF.